This TCR beta chain derives from a study of T cell responses to AZD1222 COVID-19 vaccine. Study outcomes and limitations: In the spike-specific TCR repertoire, nearly half reportedly target unmutated variant regions. With two AZD1222 doses given, Spike-specific TCR breadth and depth both rose. The number of AZD1222 recipients seropositive at baseline was only five or six. Sampling captured repertoires only after the peak T cell response.

The junction had 7 bases not matched to a gene; V was cut back by 3 bases and J by 5 bases. The CDR3 contains 14 residues. Germline-derived CDR1 and CDR2 are SGDLS and YYNGEE. Only in-frame clones appear in the TCRdb table, and some are missing; sequencing was by immunoSEQ multiplex PCR. The sample has 80,000 to 90,000 clones, roughly 91% seen once. This clone showed up just a few times. Its matching antigen is unknown. The material sequenced was peripheral blood, taken 28 days after the second AZD1222 dose. The clonotype comes from an adult who received the AZD1222 COVID-19 vaccine. V and J are TRBV9 and TRBJ1-1; 7 bases are a match to TRBD1. This chain's CDR3 is CASSAVQGSTEAFF. The CDR3 DNA follows: TGTGCCAGCAGCGCCGTACAGGGGTCTACTGAAGCTTTCTTT.